These 19 T cell receptor beta chains were all obtained from the same sample, sequenced in a study of CD8 T cells in Susac syndrome. It was with random hexamers that roughly 0.45 to 1 ug RNA was reverse transcribed. A single record per CDR3 protein comes from TCRdb applying MiXCR to the immunoSEQ multiplex PCR reads. The table shows some 300,000 distinct CDR3 sequences, with about 91% occurring only once. The sample comprised CD8+ T cells from PBMCs. Source of these receptors: a human donor with multiple sclerosis.

The chain uses TRBV5-4 and TRBJ1-3, with 8 bases fitting TRBD1. The V gene's germline CDR1 is SGHNT and CDR2 YYREEE (reference sequence). V gave up 1 base and J gave up 2 bases; unmatched junction bases: 14. This CDR3 is built from 19 residues. The CDR3 DNA is TGTGCCAGCAGCTTGACGGGACAGGCCACAGCCGACCCTGGAAACACCATATATTTT. It codes for CASSLTGQATADPGNTIYF.

The chain carries TRBV5-1 and TRBJ1-2; 7 bases align to TRBD1. The CDR3 extends over 12 amino acids. V trimming: 3 bases; J trimming: 6 bases; junction bases outside the gene matches: 2. From germline, CDR1 is SGHRS and CDR2 YFSETQ. This CDR3 reads CASSWDRDGYTF. CDR3 sequence (DNA): TGCGCCAGCAGCTGGGACAGAGATGGCTACACCTTC.

The rearrangement joins TRBV5-6 to TRBJ1-5; 8 positions match TRBD1. V lost 7 bases and J lost 2; bases outside the gene matches: 8. This CDR3 contains 15 residues. CDR1 and CDR2 from the germline V gene are SGHDT and YYEEEE. The chain's CDR3 is CASCTTGVGNQPQHF. Written as DNA, the CDR3 is TGTGCCAGCTGCACGACAGGGGTAGGCAATCAGCCCCAGCATTTT.

The chain carries TRBV11-2 and TRBJ2-4, with no clear D. V lost 0 bases, J lost 6 bases, and 9 bases lay in between. The CDR3 extends over 14 amino acids. The germline V gene encodes CDR1 SGHAT and CDR2 FQNNGV. CDR3: CASSLDRTRNIQYF. The CDR3 DNA is TGTGCCAGCAGCTTAGATAGGACCCGAAACATTCAGTACTTC.

The CDR3 nucleotides are TGTGCCAGCAGTGAGTCGTCTAGCGGGAGTTACAATGAGCAGTTCTTC. Translated: CASSESSSGSYNEQFF. The chain joins TRBV2 to TRBJ2-1, with 10 bases matching TRBD2. Germline trimming cut 3 bases from V and 4 bases from J; bases unmatched to any gene: 6. There are 16 residues in the CDR3. CDR1 and CDR2 from the germline V gene are SNHLY and FYNNEI.

The CDR3 reads CASSLRLAGQETQYF. CDR3 nucleotide sequence: TGTGCCAGCAGCTTAAGACTAGCGGGACAAGAGACCCAGTACTTC. The rearrangement joins TRBV7-9 to TRBJ2-5, with TRBD2 matching 11 bases. V lost 2 bases, J lost 2 bases, and 1 base stayed unmatched. The CDR3 has 15 amino acids. CDR1 and CDR2 (germline): SEHNR, FQNEAQ (reference sequence).

This chain connects TRBV7-9 to TRBJ1-4; D is unclear. V lost 6 bases to trimming and J lost 7 bases, with 15 bases between them. CDR1 and CDR2 (germline): SEHNR, FQNEAQ (reference sequence). The CDR3 runs to 14 residues. CDR3 coding DNA: TGTGCCAGCAGTCGAGGCGTCCGCGGTGAAAAACTGTTTTTT. Residues: CASSRGVRGEKLFF. Based on the CDR3 plus reference TRBV7-9 and TRBJ1-4, the full variable domain is DTGVSQNPRHKITKRGQNVTFRCDPISEHNRLYWYRQTLGQGPEFLTYFQNEAQLEKSRLLSDRFSAERPKGSFSTLEIQRTEQGDSAMYLCASSRGVRGEKLFFGSGTQLSVL.

The rearrangement links TRBV6-2 or TRBV6-3 to TRBJ1-4; no definite D call. The germline V and J ends were trimmed by 2 bases and 0 bases, with 16 bases remaining between them. CDR1 is MNHEY and CDR2 is SVGEGT in the germline V gene. The CDR3 runs 18 residues. CDR3 protein: CASSYPPWEAATNEKLFF. The CDR3 DNA reads as TGTGCCAGCAGTTACCCTCCATGGGAGGCCGCAACTAATGAAAAACTGTTTTTT.

This chain connects TRBV12-3 or TRBV12-4 to TRBJ2-5, with D perhaps TRBD1 (6 bases). The CDR3 has 15 residues. The germline V and J ends were trimmed by 3 bases and 5 bases, with 16 bases remaining between them. The CDR3 loop is CASSFQGSPMETQYF. The DNA for the CDR3 is TGTGCCAGCAGTTTCCAGGGGAGCCCCATGGAGACCCAGTACTTC.

The chain carries TRBV15 and TRBJ2-1; either TRBD1 or TRBD2 may supply D (6 bases each). Trimming left V 8 bases short and J 10 bases short, with 18 bases between. Looked up from germline, CDR1 is LNHNV and CDR2 is YYDKDF (reference sequence). The CDR3 runs to 13 residues. The CDR3 DNA reads TGTGCCACCCTCCGGGAGCAGGGGCGGGAGCAGTTCTTC. Translated, it gives CATLREQGREQFF. The full variable domain, rest sourced from reference TRBV15 and TRBJ2-1, is DAMVIQNPRYQVTQFGKPVTLSCSQTLNHNVMYWYQQKSSQAPKLLFHYYDKDFNNEADTPDNFQSRRPNTSFCFLDIRSPGLGDTAMYLCATLREQGREQFFGPGTRLTVL.

This sequence joins TRBV7-2 and TRBJ2-3, with D possibly TRBD2 on 6 matching bases. Germline assignment: CDR1 SGHTA and CDR2 FQGNSA. The CDR3 has 15 residues. V was pared by 6 bases and J by 0 bases, with 13 bases between. In DNA form, the CDR3 reads TGTGCCAGCAGTCTAGCGTCCTCTAGCACAGATACGCAGTATTTT. Translation gives CASSLASSSTDTQYF.

The chain combines TRBV4-3 with TRBJ2-1; no clear D gene. CDR3 size: 15 residues. Trimming stripped 0 bases from V and 5 bases from J, with 11 bases between. The germline gives CDR1 LGHNA, CDR2 YSLEER. The CDR3: CASSQDRWTNNEQFF. The CDR3 region has the DNA TGCGCCAGCAGCCAAGACAGGTGGACCAACAATGAGCAGTTCTTC.

CDR3 nucleotides: TGCAGTGCTTGGGCCCAGGAGGCTCAGCCCCAGCATTTT. This codes for CSAWAQEAQPQHF. V and J are TRBV20-1 and TRBJ1-5; D gene uncertain. V was shortened by 5 bases and J by 6 bases, with 14 bases between the two germline ends. This CDR3 region has 13 residues. Germline values: CDR1 DFQATT, CDR2 SNEGSKA (reference sequence).

The chain is built from TRBV28 and TRBJ2-2, with 11 positions matching TRBD2. This CDR3 has 16 amino acids. Losses at the gene ends were 6 bases for V and 6 bases for J; bases not matched to a gene: 9. Per the germline V gene, CDR1 is MDHEN and CDR2 is SYDVKM. The CDR3 region has the DNA TGTGCCAGCAGCCGCCCGACTAGCGGGAAGGCCGGGGAGCTGTTTTTT. The encoded protein is CASSRPTSGKAGELFF.

This chain connects TRBV20-1 to TRBJ2-1; 10 positions agree with TRBD2. From germline, CDR1 is DFQATT and CDR2 SNEGSKA (reference sequence). The V and J ends lost 2 bases and 4 bases, in that order; junction bases with no gene match: 8. The CDR3 is made up of 16 amino acids. The CDR3 sequence is CSARPSGGKVYNEQFF. In DNA form, the CDR3 reads TGCAGTGCTAGACCTAGCGGGGGTAAAGTTTACAATGAGCAGTTCTTC.

J is TRBJ2-5 and V is TRBV14; TRBD1 matches 8 bases. The trim removed 4 bases at V and 4 bases at J, leaving 11 bases unmatched. The CDR3 totals 16 residues. Germline V CDR1 and CDR2: SGHDN, FVKESK. CDR3 in amino acids: CASSPVPGRGLETQYF. In DNA, the CDR3 is TGTGCCAGCAGCCCCGTCCCGGGCAGGGGGCTAGAGACCCAGTACTTC.

The J gene is TRBJ2-4, the V gene TRBV2; the D gene could be TRBD1 or TRBD2 (5 bases each). V was trimmed by 8 bases and J by 5 bases, leaving 19 bases between them. Germline V lookup: CDR1 SNHLY, CDR2 FYNNEI. This CDR3 spans 15 amino acids. The CDR3 DNA follows: TGTGCCAGCGCACTGATCCGGGACGGCCAAAACATTCAGTACTTC. Protein: CASALIRDGQNIQYF.

The gene calls are TRBV6-1 and TRBJ1-5; unclear D gene. Germline V lookup: CDR1 MNHNS, CDR2 SASEGT. This CDR3 comprises 15 residues. The germline V and J ends were trimmed by 2 bases and 0 bases, with 8 bases remaining between them. This chain's CDR3 is CASSESKYSNQPQHF. The CDR3 region has the DNA TGTGCCAGCAGTGAATCCAAATATAGCAATCAGCCCCAGCATTTT.

This clonotype was counted a single time. The chain has TRBV6-2 or TRBV6-3 and TRBJ2-5, with TRBD2 identical over 7 bases. With 11 bases clipped from V and 3 bases from J, the junction kept 6 bases outside the gene matches. Per germline, CDR1 MNHEY and CDR2 SVGEGT. The CDR3 is 12 residues long. In DNA form, the CDR3 reads TGTGCCGGGAGCGGGGCGGAAGAGACCCAGTACTTC. Translated, it gives CAGSGAEETQYF.